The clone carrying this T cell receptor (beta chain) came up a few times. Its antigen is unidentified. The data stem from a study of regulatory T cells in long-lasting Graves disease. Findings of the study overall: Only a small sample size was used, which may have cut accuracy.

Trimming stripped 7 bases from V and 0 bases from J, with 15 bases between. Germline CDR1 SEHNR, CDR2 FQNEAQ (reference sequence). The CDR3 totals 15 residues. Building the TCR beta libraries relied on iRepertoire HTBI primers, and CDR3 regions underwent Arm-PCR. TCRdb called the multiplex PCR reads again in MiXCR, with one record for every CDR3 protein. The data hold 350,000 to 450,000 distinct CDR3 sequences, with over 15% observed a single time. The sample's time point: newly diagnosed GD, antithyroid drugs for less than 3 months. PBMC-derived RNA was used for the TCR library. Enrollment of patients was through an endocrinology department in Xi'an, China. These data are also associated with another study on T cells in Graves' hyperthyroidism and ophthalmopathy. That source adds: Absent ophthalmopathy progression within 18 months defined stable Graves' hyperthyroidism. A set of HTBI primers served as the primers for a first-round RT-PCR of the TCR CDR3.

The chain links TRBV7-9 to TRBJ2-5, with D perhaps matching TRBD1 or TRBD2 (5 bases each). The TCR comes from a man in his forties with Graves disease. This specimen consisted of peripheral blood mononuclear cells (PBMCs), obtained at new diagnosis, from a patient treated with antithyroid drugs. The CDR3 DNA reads TGTGCCAGCAACCTCAGGGAGAACTACCAAGAGACCCAGTACTTC. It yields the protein CASNLRENYQETQYF.